This T cell receptor beta chain derives from a study of shared clonotypes between healthy human individuals. This clone has only one observation. Its antigen remains unknown. Study findings and constraints: For naive CD4 cells, 4% to 5% of clonotypes were shared across a handful of donors. When compared with the clonotypes that were shared by all four sorted-subset donors, the non-shared clonotypes turned out to have lower generation probabilities.

The V gene's germline CDR1 is SGHTA and CDR2 FQGNSA. The CDR3 is 16 residues long. The J segment lost 0 bases and the V segment lost 4 bases, leaving 6 bases of the junction unmatched. Per the study methods: Junction-only sequences produced by ImmunoSEQ had no quality scores, so filtering differed. Clones were sequenced by immunoSEQ multiplex PCR, and TCRdb holds only the in-frame ones, with some missing. V and J calls plus clone size are reproduced from that table; the DNA served to infer D and trimming. The sample lists a few million clones, 85% to 95% occurring once. The TCR comes from a man aged 18 to 30 in good health. Some clones in this sample may be carry-over from other donors' samples. V is TRBV7-2 and J is TRBJ2-3, with 8 bases lining up with TRBD2. Sequences were obtained from naive CD4+ T cells from PBMCs. The subset denotes: CD45RA+ positively selected. The CDR3 coding sequence is TGTGCCAGCAGCTCGCAACTAGCGGTTAGCACAGATACGCAGTATTTT. This translates into CASSSQLAVSTDTQYF.